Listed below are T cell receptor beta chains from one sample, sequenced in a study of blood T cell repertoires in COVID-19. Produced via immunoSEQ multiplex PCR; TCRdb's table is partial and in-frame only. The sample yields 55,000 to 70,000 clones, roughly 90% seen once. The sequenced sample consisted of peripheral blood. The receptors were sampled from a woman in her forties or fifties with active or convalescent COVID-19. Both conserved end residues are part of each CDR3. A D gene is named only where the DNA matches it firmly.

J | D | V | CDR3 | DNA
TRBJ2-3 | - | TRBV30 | CAWIDLLAPSTDTQYF | TGTGCCTGGATCGACCTCCTAGCGCCTAGCACAGATACGCAGTATTTT
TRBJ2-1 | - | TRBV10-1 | CASSERRRGPSHEQFF | TGCGCCAGCAGTGAGCGGAGGAGGGGGCCTTCCCATGAGCAGTTCTTC
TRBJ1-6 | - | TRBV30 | CAWREERGGLHTPLHF | TGTGCCTGGAGGGAAGAGAGGGGAGGACTTCATACACCCCTCCACTTT
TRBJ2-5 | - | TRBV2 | CASRVTAAPLQETQYF | TGTGCCAGCAGAGTTACAGCGGCCCCACTCCAAGAGACCCAGTACTTC
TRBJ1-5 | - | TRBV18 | CASSPGGIDQPQHF | TGTGCCAGCTCTCCGGGAGGGATTGATCAGCCCCAGCATTTT
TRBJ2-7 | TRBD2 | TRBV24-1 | CATSGLTSGSYEQYF | TGTGCCACCAGTGGCTTGACTAGCGGCAGCTACGAGCAGTACTTC
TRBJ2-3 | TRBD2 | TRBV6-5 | CASSTSGYGTDTQYF | TGTGCCAGCAGTACTAGCGGGTATGGAACAGATACGCAGTATTTT
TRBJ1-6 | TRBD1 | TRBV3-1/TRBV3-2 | CASSPRGSPLHF | TGTGCCAGCAGCCCCAGGGGGTCACCCCTCCACTTT
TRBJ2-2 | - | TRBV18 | CASSSPGNSEAGELFF | TGTGCCAGCTCCTCGCCGGGTAATTCGGAGGCCGGGGAGCTGTTTTTT
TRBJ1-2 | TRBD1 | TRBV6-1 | CASSATGVVDGYTF | TGTGCCAGCAGTGCGACAGGGGTGGTGGATGGCTACACCTTC
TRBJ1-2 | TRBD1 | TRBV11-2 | CASSRLTGTARSYGYTF | TGTGCCAGCAGCCGATTGACCGGGACAGCCAGAAGCTATGGCTACACCTTC
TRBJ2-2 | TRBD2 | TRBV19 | CASSLRTSGLTGELFF | TGTGCCAGTAGTCTCCGGACTAGCGGTCTCACCGGGGAGCTGTTTTTT